The 10 T cell receptor beta chains listed next were all sequenced from one sample in a study of blood T cell repertoires in COVID-19 (dated by TCRdb to 2019 to 2021). The library was built by means of the immunoSEQ multiplex PCR assay. As stored in TCRdb, this immuneACCESS dataset retains in-frame rearrangements with V and J assigned. A fraction of the clones does not appear; measured against another copy, unresolved V genes explain less than half of the discrepancy, and the remainder lacks a known reason. Recorded for this sample are around 250,000 clones; around 87% of them occurred a single time. The top ten hold 2.1% of the sample. The sequenced sample was peripheral blood. Every receptor here comes from a woman aged 60-70 years with COVID-19, enrolled during active disease.

The chain couples TRBV6-5 to TRBJ1-4; D ambiguous. In germline, CDR1 is MNHEY, CDR2 SVGAGI. The CDR3 contains 15 residues. Trimming took 7 bases from V and 4 from J, leaving 16 bases between them. CDR3 residues: CASMRRTSYNEKLFF. CDR3 sequence (DNA): TGTGCCAGCATGCGTAGGACTTCGTATAATGAAAAACTGTTTTTT.

V is TRBV5-1 and J is TRBJ2-5; possibly TRBD1 for D (5 bases). The V gene's germline CDR1 is SGHRS and CDR2 YFSETQ. The CDR3 is 15 amino acids. V was trimmed by 0 bases and J by 2 bases, leaving 11 bases between them. CDR3 nucleotides: TGCGCCAGCAGCTTGGCTATGACAGCTCAAGAGACCCAGTACTTC. Its translation: CASSLAMTAQETQYF.

The chain combines TRBV7-2 with TRBJ2-5; 12 bases fit TRBD1. After removal of 5 bases from V and 4 bases from J, the junction contained 8 bases not matched to a gene. This CDR3 is 16 amino acids long. Germline V CDR1 and CDR2: SGHTA, FQGNSA. The chain's CDR3 is CASSRQRDRGLETQYF. CDR3 sequence (DNA): TGTGCCAGCAGCCGTCAGAGGGACAGGGGGCTAGAGACCCAGTACTTC.

This clone was found once. The chain couples TRBV24-1 to TRBJ2-1, with 9 bases identical to TRBD1. J was trimmed by 7 bases and V by 10 bases; bases with no gene match: 4. The CDR3 runs to 12 residues. Germline CDR1 KGHDR, CDR2 SFDVKD. The CDR3 protein is CATRGTGNEQFF. The DNA for the CDR3 is TGTGCCACTCGCGGGACAGGGAATGAGCAGTTCTTC.

The chain has TRBV21-1 and TRBJ1-2. TRBV21-1 is a pseudogene locus. This CDR3 has 17 amino acids. The CDR3 loop is CASSKVPREGFGYGYTF. In nucleotides, the CDR3 is TGTGCCAGCAGCAAAGTACCTCGGGAGGGATTCGGATATGGCTACACCTTC.

The chain joins TRBV10-3 to TRBJ1-2, with D possibly matching TRBD1 (5 bases). V was trimmed by 5 bases and J by 2 bases, leaving 15 bases between them. This CDR3 has 15 amino acids. Germline V gives CDR1 ENHRY, CDR2 SYGVKD. The CDR3 region has the DNA TGTGCCATCAGTCTCCGACAGACAACGAACTATGGCTACACCTTC. It codes for CAISLRQTTNYGYTF.

V is TRBV5-1 and J is TRBJ1-4; no definite D call. CDR3 length: 20 residues. Germline lookup yields CDR1 SGHRS and CDR2 YFSETQ. V was shortened by 4 bases and J by 7 bases, with 32 bases between the two germline ends. The chain's CDR3 is CASSLNIRTIPPRTAEKLFF. CDR3 DNA: TGCGCCAGCAGCCTAAATATCAGGACTATCCCACCGCGTACGGCTGAAAAACTGTTTTTT.

The rearrangement uses TRBV2 and TRBJ1-5; 9 bases match TRBD1. The ends lost 5 bases at V and 0 bases at J; junction bases unmatched: 5. Germline V gene data show CDR1 as SNHLY and CDR2 as FYNNEI. The CDR3 sequence is 16 residues long. CDR3 region: CASSRTGAYSNQPQHF. The CDR3, as DNA: TGTGCCAGCAGTCGGACAGGGGCCTATAGCAATCAGCCCCAGCATTTT.

The chain is built from TRBV4-1 and TRBJ2-1; 16 nucleotides match TRBD2. Trimming took 6 bases from V and 1 from J; bases not matched to a gene: 6. Germline lookup yields CDR1 MGHRA and CDR2 YSYEKL. The CDR3 contains 18 residues. The CDR3 DNA reads as TGCGCCAGCAGTCTCGGGACTAGCGGGGGGGCTTCCTACAATGAGCAGTTCTTC. It translates to CASSLGTSGGASYNEQFF.

This clone was observed once. The gene calls are TRBV9 and TRBJ2-1; 14 bases fit TRBD2. The CDR3 runs 21 residues. J was trimmed by 0 bases and V by 3 bases; bases with no gene match: 14. Germline CDR1 SGDLS, CDR2 YYNGEE. CDR3 region: CASSAISTSGGAIGSYNEQFF. CDR3 DNA sequence: TGTGCCAGCAGCGCGATATCGACTAGCGGGGGGGCCATCGGCTCCTACAATGAGCAGTTCTTC.